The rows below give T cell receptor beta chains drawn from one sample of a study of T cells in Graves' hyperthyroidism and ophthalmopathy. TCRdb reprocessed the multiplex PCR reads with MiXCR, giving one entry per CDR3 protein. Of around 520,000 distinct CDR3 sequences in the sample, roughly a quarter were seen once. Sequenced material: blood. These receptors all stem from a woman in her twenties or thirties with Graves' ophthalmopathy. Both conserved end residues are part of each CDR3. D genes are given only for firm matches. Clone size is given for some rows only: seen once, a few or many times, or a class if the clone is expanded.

CSARGQGAVETQYF,TGCAGTGCGAGGGGACAGGGGGCTGTTGAGACCCAGTACTTC,TRBJ2-5,TRBV20-1,NA,TRBD1
CSGGVYGYTF,TGCAGTGGAGGGGTCTACGGCTACACCTTC,TRBJ1-2,TRBV20-1,many,NA
CASSLGGVWELFF,TGTGCCAGCAGTTTGGGGGGGGTATGGGAGCTGTTTTTT,TRBJ2-2,TRBV27,many,TRBD2
CASSLRDRGRLETQYF,TGTGCCAGCAGTTTAAGGGACAGGGGGCGCCTAGAGACCCAGTACTTC,TRBJ2-5,TRBV12-3/TRBV12-4,NA,TRBD1
CASKWTQETQYF,TGTGCCAGCAAGTGGACGCAAGAGACCCAGTACTTC,TRBJ2-5,TRBV2,few,NA
CSARDQGTGEYEQYF,TGCAGTGCTAGAGATCAGGGGACAGGGGAATACGAGCAGTACTTC,TRBJ2-7,TRBV20-1,many,TRBD1
CATTSQDYEQYF,TGTGCCACCACAAGTCAGGATTACGAGCAGTACTTC,TRBJ2-7,TRBV15,NA,NA
CASSEGHRFRSPLHF,TGTGCCAGCAGTGAAGGACATCGGTTTAGGTCACCCCTCCACTTT,TRBJ1-6,TRBV6-1,NA,NA
CASSHTGKEDSGNTIYF,TGCGCCAGCAGCCACACGGGAAAGGAGGACTCTGGAAACACCATATATTTT,TRBJ1-3,TRBV5-1,NA,NA
CASSLGYQATYEQYF,TGTGCCAGCAGCTTAGGTTACCAGGCGACCTACGAGCAGTACTTC,TRBJ2-7,TRBV7-2,many,NA
CASSRKTGGAGELFF,TGCGCCAGCAGCAGAAAGACAGGTGGGGCCGGGGAGCTGTTTTTT,TRBJ2-2,TRBV5-1,many,NA
CASSGPGTGYIQTQYF,TGTGCCAGCAGCGGACCCGGGACAGGGTACATACAGACCCAGTACTTC,TRBJ2-5,TRBV12-3/TRBV12-4,many,TRBD1
CASTLRGRDTEAFF,TGCGCCAGCACCCTCAGGGGGCGGGACACTGAAGCTTTCTTT,TRBJ1-1,TRBV4-1,NA,TRBD1
CASSQETLPYRHF,TGTGCCAGCAGCCAAGAAACGCTGCCCTACCGGCATTTT,TRBJ1-5,TRBV3-1,few,NA
CATSVRGATGELFF,TGTGCCACCAGTGTTCGGGGGGCCACCGGGGAGCTGTTTTTT,TRBJ2-2,TRBV24-1,many,NA
CASTPGGFSSYNSPLHF,TGTGCCAGCACCCCTGGGGGGTTCAGCTCCTATAATTCACCCCTCCACTTT,TRBJ1-6,TRBV6-1,few,NA
CASSFAPGQAYGYTF,TGTGCCAGCAGTTTCGCCCCGGGACAGGCATATGGCTACACCTTC,TRBJ1-2,TRBV12-3/TRBV12-4,many,TRBD1
CASSPGGARPYEQYF,TGTGCCAGCAGTCCAGGGGGCGCAAGACCGTACGAGCAGTACTTC,TRBJ2-7,TRBV7-3,many,TRBD1
CASIIRVISNQPQHF,TGTGCCAGCATAATAAGGGTCATTAGCAATCAGCCCCAGCATTTT,TRBJ1-5,TRBV6-1,many,NA
CSARSGSNYGYTF,TGCAGTGCTAGGAGCGGATCTAACTATGGCTACACCTTC,TRBJ1-2,TRBV20-1,few,NA
CAVTVRGQGNYGYTF,TGTGCTGTAACTGTTAGGGGACAGGGGAACTATGGCTACACCTTC,TRBJ1-2,TRBV2,NA,TRBD1
CSARTSGGQETQYF,TGCAGTGCAAGGACTAGCGGGGGCCAAGAGACCCAGTACTTC,TRBJ2-5,TRBV20-1,NA,TRBD2
CASSPAQGGTEAFF,TGTGCCAGCTCACCGGCCCAGGGTGGCACTGAAGCTTTCTTT,TRBJ1-1,TRBV18,many,NA
CAIRKGRDTEAFF,TGTGCCATCCGCAAGGGAAGGGACACTGAAGCTTTCTTT,TRBJ1-1,TRBV10-3,many,NA
CASSIGQGADGELFF,TGTGCCAGCAGTATCGGACAGGGGGCGGACGGGGAGCTGTTTTTT,TRBJ2-2,TRBV12-3/TRBV12-4,NA,TRBD1
CASSPPGRTEACF,TGTGCCAGCTCACCGCCGGGGCGCACTGAAGCTTGCTTT,TRBJ1-1,TRBV18,NA,NA
CSAKTGGGYTF,TGCAGTGCTAAAACAGGGGGTGGCTACACCTTC,TRBJ1-2,TRBV20-1,many,TRBD1
CSASTGTGNQPQHF,TGCAGTGCTAGCACCGGGACAGGGAATCAGCCCCAGCATTTT,TRBJ1-5,TRBV20-1,NA,TRBD1
CASSLRQAYEQYF,TGTGCCAGCAGCTTACGCCAGGCCTACGAGCAGTACTTC,TRBJ2-7,TRBV13,NA,NA
CASSLVRLAVYNEQFF,TGTGCCAGCAGCTTAGTAAGACTAGCGGTCTACAATGAGCAGTTCTTC,TRBJ2-1,TRBV7-2,many,TRBD2
CASSRSGTGAYEQYF,TGTGCCAGTAGCCGATCCGGGACAGGGGCCTACGAGCAGTACTTC,TRBJ2-7,TRBV19,few,TRBD1
CATSREVGRNYGYTF,TGTGCCACCAGCAGAGAAGTGGGCCGGAACTATGGCTACACCTTC,TRBJ1-2,TRBV15,many,NA
CASSQGRGSTEAFF,TGTGCCAGCAGTCAGGGTCGGGGGTCCACTGAAGCTTTCTTT,TRBJ1-1,TRBV7-9,NA,NA
CASSLQGKREQYF,TGTGCCAGCAGTCTTCAGGGTAAGAGGGAGCAGTACTTC,TRBJ2-7,TRBV28,NA,NA
CATSNTQGGHYEQYF,TGTGCCACCAGCAACACACAGGGAGGACACTACGAGCAGTACTTC,TRBJ2-7,TRBV15,many,NA
CASTQSQLNTEAFF,TGTGCCAGTACTCAGTCGCAGCTGAACACTGAAGCTTTCTTT,TRBJ1-1,TRBV19,many,NA
CASRRTGTVSSYEQYF,TGTGCCAGCAGAAGAACCGGGACGGTAAGCTCCTACGAGCAGTACTTC,TRBJ2-7,TRBV6-1,many,NA
CASSYLRQGSNYGYTF,TGTGCCAGCAGTTACCTCCGACAGGGCTCTAACTATGGCTACACCTTC,TRBJ1-2,TRBV6-2/TRBV6-3,NA,TRBD1
CASSSTGGLNTEAFF,TGTGCCAGCAGTTCGACAGGAGGACTGAACACTGAAGCTTTCTTT,TRBJ1-1,TRBV6-2/TRBV6-3,many,NA
CASSSPSAFGQPQHF,TGTGCCAGCAGTTCCCCGTCCGCCTTCGGTCAGCCCCAGCATTTT,TRBJ1-5,TRBV6-5,many,NA
CASSTWTLLKNIQYF,TGTGCCAGCAGTACATGGACACTCCTTAAAAACATTCAGTACTTC,TRBJ2-4,TRBV6-2/TRBV6-3,many,NA
CASRAFGSGGELFF,TGTGCCAGCAGGGCCTTTGGGAGCGGCGGGGAGCTGTTTTTT,TRBJ2-2,TRBV6-4,many,NA
CATSDWGQGKETQYF,TGTGCCACCAGTGATTGGGGACAGGGGAAAGAGACCCAGTACTTC,TRBJ2-5,TRBV24-1,once,TRBD1
CASSPISLHSGANVLTF,TGTGCCAGCAGTCCGATCTCTTTGCACTCTGGGGCCAACGTCCTGACTTTC,TRBJ2-6,TRBV27,NA,NA
CASSYPGTVTNYGYTF,TGTGCCAGCAGTTACCCCGGGACGGTTACTAACTATGGCTACACCTTC,TRBJ1-2,TRBV6-5,NA,NA
CASSLSGQAWEQYF,TGTGCCAGCAGTTTATCTGGACAGGCGTGGGAGCAGTACTTC,TRBJ2-7,TRBV28,NA,TRBD1
CASSASGDSYEQYF,TGTGCCAGCAGCGCAAGCGGGGACTCCTACGAGCAGTACTTC,TRBJ2-7,TRBV7-3,many,TRBD2
CSVVSSIMYTDAFF,TGCAGCGTTGTTTCGAGTATCATGTACACTGATGCTTTCTTT,TRBJ1-1,TRBV29-1,NA,NA
CASSFGGFSGNTIYF,TGTGCCAGCAGTTTTGGGGGCTTCTCTGGAAACACCATATATTTT,TRBJ1-3,TRBV12-3/TRBV12-4,many,NA
CASRPDVGGETQYF,TGTGCCAGCAGGCCAGACGTAGGAGGAGAGACCCAGTACTTC,TRBJ2-5,TRBV2,NA,NA
CASSPQLVHQETQYF,TGTGCCAGCAGCCCCCAACTAGTACACCAAGAGACCCAGTACTTC,TRBJ2-5,TRBV11-2,NA,NA
CASRRTGGYGYTF,TGTGCCAGTAGAAGGACAGGGGGGTATGGCTACACCTTC,TRBJ1-2,TRBV19,NA,TRBD1
CASSLWYLAQDVETQYF,TGCGCCAGCAGCTTGTGGTATCTAGCGCAGGATGTGGAGACCCAGTACTTC,TRBJ2-5,TRBV5-1,many,NA
CASSEEGGVLSYTF,TGTGCCAGCAGTGAAGAGGGGGGGGTCCTGAGCTACACCTTC,TRBJ1-2,TRBV2,many,NA
CATSRDPNVPFYGYTF,TGTGCCACCAGCAGAGACCCTAACGTACCCTTTTATGGCTACACCTTC,TRBJ1-2,TRBV15,many,NA